A selection of T cell receptor beta chains follows, all from one sample in a study of T cells in Graves' hyperthyroidism and ophthalmopathy. MiXCR was run by TCRdb on the multiplex PCR reads, yielding one entry per CDR3 protein. Among approximately 700,000 distinct CDR3 sequences listed, around 17% were seen once. Sequencing was carried out using blood. These receptors came from a man aged 18 to 29 with Graves' hyperthyroidism. The CDR3 runs from the conserved cysteine through the conserved F or W. A D gene is named only where the DNA matches it firmly. Rows may omit the clone size; those that give it use once, few, many or a size class.

CDR3 length	D gene	V gene	clone size	J gene	CDR3 DNA	CDR3 protein
15	NA	TRBV20-1	NA	TRBJ2-4	TGCAGTGCTAGAAGAACGGGACCCCTCCTAAACATTCAGTACTTC	CSARRTGPLLNIQYF
14	NA	TRBV30	NA	TRBJ1-4	TGTGCCTGGAGTCCGGACAGCCTTAATGAAAAACTGTTTTTT	CAWSPDSLNEKLFF
17	NA	TRBV20-1	few	TRBJ2-3	TGCAGTGCTAGCCCGGGGAAGAGAGGGTTTTTCTCAGATACGCAGTATTTT	CSASPGKRGFFSDTQYF
18	TRBD2	TRBV7-8	few	TRBJ2-5	TGTGCCAGCAGCTTAAGTTCTAGCGGGAGGTACGCCCAAGAGACCCAGTACTTC	CASSLSSSGRYAQETQYF
15	NA	TRBV24-1	many	TRBJ1-1	TGTGCCACCAGTGGGGGGGCGCCGGGGAACACTGAAGCTTTCTTT	CATSGGAPGNTEAFF
16	NA	TRBV7-9	few	TRBJ1-1	TGTGCCAGCAGCCCGCTGGGGGGCGCGTATGTGACTGAAGCTTTCTTT	CASSPLGGAYVTEAFF
14	NA	TRBV9	few	TRBJ2-7	TGTGCCAGCAGCCCCCGTCTTGTCGTGGACGAGCAGTACTTC	CASSPRLVVDEQYF
13	NA	TRBV5-1	NA	TRBJ1-6	TGCGCCAGCAGCCCAGGGACCGACTACACCCTCCACTTT	CASSPGTDYTLHF
16	TRBD2	TRBV12-3/TRBV12-4	many	TRBJ2-3	TGTGCCAGCAGTTGGGGGACTAGCGGCCTCACAGATACGCAGTATTTT	CASSWGTSGLTDTQYF
16	TRBD1	TRBV29-1	NA	TRBJ2-2	TGCAGCGTTCAGAGCGGGGGGACAGGGGGAGTCGGGGAGCTGTTTTTT	CSVQSGGTGGVGELFF
13	NA	TRBV5-6	NA	TRBJ2-7	TGTGCCAGCAGTTCGGTGTCGGGGAACGAGCAGTACTTC	CASSSVSGNEQYF
15	NA	TRBV27	NA	TRBJ1-5	TGTGCCAGCAGTTTATCGCGGGGCTCGGATCAGCCCCAGCATTTT	CASSLSRGSDQPQHF
15	TRBD2	TRBV5-1	NA	TRBJ2-3	TGCGCCAGCAGCCCGATCGGACTAGCGGGAGATACGCAGTATTTT	CASSPIGLAGDTQYF
14	NA	TRBV6-1	many	TRBJ2-3	TGTGCCAGCAGTGAAAGGGCGTGGAGAGATACGCAGTATTTT	CASSERAWRDTQYF
15	NA	TRBV11-3	many	TRBJ2-1	TGTGCCAGCAGCCCTCCGGGACTGGGGGGCAATGAGCAGTTCTTC	CASSPPGLGGNEQFF
13	NA	TRBV12-3/TRBV12-4	many	TRBJ1-2	TGTGCCAGCAGTGACCCAACCCGGCGGGGCTACACCTTC	CASSDPTRRGYTF
16	TRBD2	TRBV14	once	TRBJ2-7	TGTGCCAGCAGCCAAATTTCTAGCGGGAGTTCGATCGAGCAGTACTTC	CASSQISSGSSIEQYF
13	TRBD1	TRBV27	NA	TRBJ2-1	TGTGCCACCCGGGCGGGACAGGGACATGAGCAGTTCTTC	CATRAGQGHEQFF
16	NA	TRBV5-1	NA	TRBJ2-1	TGCGCCAGCAGCTTCCGCTGGCTAGCGGGACAGGGTGAGCAGTTCTTC	CASSFRWLAGQGEQFF
14	TRBD2	TRBV28	many	TRBJ2-1	TGTGCCAGCATACTAGCGGGAGTGGGTAATGAGCAGTTCTTC	CASILAGVGNEQFF
12	NA	TRBV24-1	many	TRBJ1-1	TGTGCCACCAGCCTTGAAGGGACTGAAGCTTTCTTT	CATSLEGTEAFF
13	NA	TRBV11-2	NA	TRBJ1-3	TGTGCCAGCAGCGCCCCGGGAAGAAGAACCATATATTTT	CASSAPGRRTIYF